Below are 4 T cell receptor beta chains sequenced from a single sample in a study of T cell responses to AZD1222 COVID-19 vaccine. Sequencing used immunoSEQ multiplex PCR; TCRdb keeps in-frame clones, though not all of them. Of under 150,000 clones listed, more than 90% are singletons. The sequencing used peripheral blood, collected 28 days after the second AZD1222 dose. These receptors came from an adult who received the AZD1222 COVID-19 vaccine.

This chain uses TRBV7-6 with TRBJ1-2; the match to TRBD1 covers 8 bases. The germline V gene encodes CDR1 SGHVS and CDR2 FNYEAQ. J gave up 6 bases and V 0 bases, and 6 bases lay outside the gene matches. CDR3 length equals 15 residues. CDR3 sequence (DNA): TGTGCCAGCAGCTTAGCGGGGCAGGGGGCGGATGGCTACACCTTC. This translates into CASSLAGQGADGYTF.

This clone has only one observation. The chain recombines TRBV29-1 with TRBJ1-1; 7 bases align to TRBD1. The CDR3 length is 13 residues. The trim removed 3 bases at V and 5 bases at J, leaving 6 bases unmatched. The germline V gene has CDR1 SQVTM and CDR2 ANQGSEA. The DNA of the CDR3 is TGCAGCGTTGAGGCAGGGGGATGGACTGAAGCTTTCTTT. Translation gives CSVEAGGWTEAFF.

V gene TRBV30 combines with J gene TRBJ1-2; TRBD1 is a possible D gene (6 bases). With 7 bases removed from V and 7 bases from J, the gap between germline ends came to 22 bases. Germline V gene lookup returns CDR1 GTSNPN and CDR2 SVGIG (reference sequence). The CDR3 is made up of 14 amino acids. DNA for the CDR3: TGTGCCTTTAGTGTCGTCAGGGGTCCGGGTGGCTACACCTTC. This encodes CAFSVVRGPGGYTF.

The V call is TRBV9, the J call TRBJ1-3; D not resolved. Per germline, CDR1 SGDLS and CDR2 YYNGEE. Deletions cut 0 bases from V and 4 bases from J, with 14 bases between. The CDR3 is 16 residues long. The DNA of the CDR3 is TGTGCCAGCAGCGTAGGGGGAAAAGCCTCCGGAAACACCATATATTTT. Protein product: CASSVGGKASGNTIYF.